The entry that follows covers one T cell receptor (beta chain) sequence. Its specificity is unknown. This entry comes from a study of lymphopenia after photon versus proton radiotherapy. Per germline, CDR1 SGHRS and CDR2 YFSETQ. The CDR3 is 13 amino acids. Trimming pared 3 bases from V and 4 bases from J, leaving 8 bases between. Study-wide points: A bigger post-nadir fall in TCR diversity correlated inversely with survival time in deceased patients. After the lymphocyte nadir, photon-treated repertoires showed oligoclonal expansion, especially of CD8+ Temra cells. Proton therapy kept repertoires fairly stable, unlike photons, which gained effector/memory cells. Only patients who died were analyzed for survival; proton advantage is unproven.

Produced via immunoSEQ multiplex PCR; TCRdb's table is partial and in-frame only. This sample yields about 160,000 clones, of which less than 90% are seen a single time; about 4.4% belongs to the top ten. This material consisted of peripheral blood, taken from a patient treated with photon-based radiotherapy. The V call is TRBV5-1, the J call TRBJ2-1; no clear D gene. The receptor was isolated from a man in his fifties with gastric cancer. The CDR3, as DNA: TGCGCCAGCAGCTCCCCGTCTTACAATGAGCAGTTCTTC. The encoded protein is CASSSPSYNEQFF.